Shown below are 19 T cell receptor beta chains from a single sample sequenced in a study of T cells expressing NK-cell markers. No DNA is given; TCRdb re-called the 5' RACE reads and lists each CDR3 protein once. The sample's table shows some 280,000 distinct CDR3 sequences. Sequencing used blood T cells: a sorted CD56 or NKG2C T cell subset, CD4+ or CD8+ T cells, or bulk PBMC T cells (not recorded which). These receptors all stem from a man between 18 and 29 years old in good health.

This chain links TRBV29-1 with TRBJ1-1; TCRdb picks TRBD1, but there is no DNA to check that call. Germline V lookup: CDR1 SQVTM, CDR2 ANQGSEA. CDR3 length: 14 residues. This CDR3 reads CSGDRSGMNTEAFF.

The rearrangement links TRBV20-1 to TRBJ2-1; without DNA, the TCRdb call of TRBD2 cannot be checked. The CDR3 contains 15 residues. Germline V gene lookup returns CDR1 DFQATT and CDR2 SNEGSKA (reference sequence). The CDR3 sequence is CSAGRRTTTGSEQFF.

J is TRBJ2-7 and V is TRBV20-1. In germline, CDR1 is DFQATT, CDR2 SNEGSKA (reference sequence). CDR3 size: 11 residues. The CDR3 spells CSAVRYGEQYF.

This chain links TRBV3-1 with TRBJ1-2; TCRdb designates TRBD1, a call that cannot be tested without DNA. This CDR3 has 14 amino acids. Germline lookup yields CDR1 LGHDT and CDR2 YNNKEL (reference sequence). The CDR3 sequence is CASSHPTGRGGYTF.

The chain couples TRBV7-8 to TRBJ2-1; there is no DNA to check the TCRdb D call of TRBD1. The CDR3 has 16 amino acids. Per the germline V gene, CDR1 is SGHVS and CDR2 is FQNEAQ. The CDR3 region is CASSSYQGRGGNEQFF. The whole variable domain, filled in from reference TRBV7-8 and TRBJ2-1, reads GAGVSQSPRYKVAKRGQDVALRCDPISGHVSLFWYQQALGQGPEFLTYFQNEAQLDKSGLPSDRFFAERPEGSVSTLKIQRTQQEDSAVYLCASSSYQGRGGNEQFFGPGTRLTVL.

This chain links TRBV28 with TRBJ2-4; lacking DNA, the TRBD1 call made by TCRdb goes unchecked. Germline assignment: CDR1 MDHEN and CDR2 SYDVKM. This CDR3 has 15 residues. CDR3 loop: CASSPGVVAKNIQYF. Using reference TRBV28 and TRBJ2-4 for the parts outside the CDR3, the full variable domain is DVKVTQSSRYLVKRTGEKVFLECVQDMDHENMFWYRQDPGLGLRLIYFSYDVKMKEKGDIPEGYSVSREKKERFSLILESASTNQTSMYLCASSPGVVAKNIQYFGAGTRLSVL.

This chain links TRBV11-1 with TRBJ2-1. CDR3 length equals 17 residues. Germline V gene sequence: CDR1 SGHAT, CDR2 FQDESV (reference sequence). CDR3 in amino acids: CASSLKGVLDPYNEQFF.

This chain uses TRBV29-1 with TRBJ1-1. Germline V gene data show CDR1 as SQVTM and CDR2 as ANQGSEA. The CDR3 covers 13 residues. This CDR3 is CSVRRVLGTEAFF.

This chain's CDR3 is CASSPRGMNTEAFF. The rearrangement uses TRBV7-9 and TRBJ1-1. Germline V gene data show CDR1 as SEHNR and CDR2 as FQNEAQ (reference sequence). There are 14 residues in the CDR3.

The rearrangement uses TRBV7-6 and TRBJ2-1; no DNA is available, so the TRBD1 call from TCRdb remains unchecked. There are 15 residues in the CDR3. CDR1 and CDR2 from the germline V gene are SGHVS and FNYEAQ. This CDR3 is CASSPGAQLYNEQFF.

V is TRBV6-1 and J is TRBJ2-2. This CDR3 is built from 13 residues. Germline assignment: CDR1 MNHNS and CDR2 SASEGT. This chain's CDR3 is CATHSWDTGELFF.

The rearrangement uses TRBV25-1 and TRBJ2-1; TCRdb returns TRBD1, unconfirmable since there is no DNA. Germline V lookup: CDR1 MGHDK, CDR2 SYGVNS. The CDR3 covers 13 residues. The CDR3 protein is CAARGGGELEQFF.

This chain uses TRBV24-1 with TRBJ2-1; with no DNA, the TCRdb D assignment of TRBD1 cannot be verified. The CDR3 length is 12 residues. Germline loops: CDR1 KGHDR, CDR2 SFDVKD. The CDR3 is CATSDLGDEQFF.

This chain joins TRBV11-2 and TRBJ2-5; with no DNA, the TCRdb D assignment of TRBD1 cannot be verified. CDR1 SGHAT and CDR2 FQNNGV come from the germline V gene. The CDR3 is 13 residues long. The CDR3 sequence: CASSFQGAETQYF.

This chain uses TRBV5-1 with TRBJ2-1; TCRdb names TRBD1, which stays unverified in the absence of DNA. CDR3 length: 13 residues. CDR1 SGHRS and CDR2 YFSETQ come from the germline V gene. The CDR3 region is CASSFTGYNEQFF.

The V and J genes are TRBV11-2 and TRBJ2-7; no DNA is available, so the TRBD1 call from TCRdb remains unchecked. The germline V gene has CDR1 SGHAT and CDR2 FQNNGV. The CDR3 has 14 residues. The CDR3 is CASSRSDRGYEQYF. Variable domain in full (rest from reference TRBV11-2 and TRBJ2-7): EAGVAQSPRYKIIEKRQSVAFWCNPISGHATLYWYQQILGQGPKLLIQFQNNGVVDDSQLPKDRFSAERLKGVDSTLKIQPAKLEDSAVYLCASSRSDRGYEQYFGPGTRLTVT.

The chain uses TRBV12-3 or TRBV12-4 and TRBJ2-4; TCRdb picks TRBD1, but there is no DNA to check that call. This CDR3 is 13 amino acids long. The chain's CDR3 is CASTPGAKNIQYF.

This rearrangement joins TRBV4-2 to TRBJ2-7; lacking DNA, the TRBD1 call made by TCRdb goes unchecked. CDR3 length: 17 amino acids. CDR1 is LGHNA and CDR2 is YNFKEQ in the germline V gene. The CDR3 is CASSQEGTGWRGNEQYF.

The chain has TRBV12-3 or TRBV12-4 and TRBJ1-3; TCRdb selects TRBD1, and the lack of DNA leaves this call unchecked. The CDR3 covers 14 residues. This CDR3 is CASRPRQIGNTIYF.